This T cell receptor beta chain was found in a study of shared clonotypes between healthy human individuals. This clone was observed a single time. Its antigen remains unidentified. Original analysis: ImmunoSEQ junction-only sequences lacked quality scores, so their filtering differed. Here immunoSEQ multiplex PCR was the method, and the copy in TCRdb shows in-frame clones only, minus some. V and J calls and clone size are given by that table; D and trimming were obtained from the DNA. The profile covers under 2.5 million clones, with roughly 90% appearing a single time and approximately 0.39% taken by the ten largest. Findings of the study overall: Non-shared clonotypes displayed generation probabilities falling below those of clonotypes present in all four donors.

The V end lost 6 bases, the J end lost 0 bases, and 12 bases lay between the germline ends. CDR3 length: 14 amino acids. The germline gives CDR1 SEHNR, CDR2 FQNEAQ (reference sequence). This chain connects TRBV7-9 to TRBJ2-7; D perhaps matches TRBD1 (6 bases). Specimen: naive CD4+ T cells from PBMCs. Regarding subset: CD45RA+ positively selected. This TCR was sampled from a man between 18 and 29 years old in good health. Some clones in this sample may be carry-over from other donors' samples. The CDR3 sequence is CASRETGLSYEQYF. The CDR3, as DNA: TGTGCCAGCAGGGAGACAGGACTCTCCTACGAGCAGTACTTC.